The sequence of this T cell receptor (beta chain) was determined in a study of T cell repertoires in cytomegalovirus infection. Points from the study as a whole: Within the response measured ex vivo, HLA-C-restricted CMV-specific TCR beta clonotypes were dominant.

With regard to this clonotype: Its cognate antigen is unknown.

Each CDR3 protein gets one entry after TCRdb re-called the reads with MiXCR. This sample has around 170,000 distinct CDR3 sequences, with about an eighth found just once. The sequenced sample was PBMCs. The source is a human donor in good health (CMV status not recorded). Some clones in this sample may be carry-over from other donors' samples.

CDR3 in DNA: TGTCCCGACACGATGGACTACGAGCAGTACTTC. It specifies CPDTMDYEQYF. The V and J genes are TRBV7-6 and TRBJ2-7; no reliable D call. The CDR3 length is 11 residues. Germline lookup yields CDR1 SGHVS and CDR2 FNYEAQ.